This T cell receptor (beta chain) was found in a study of blood T cell repertoires in COVID-19. The repertoire was sequenced with immunoSEQ multiplex PCR; TCRdb's copy has only in-frame clones and lacks some. Of some 130,000 clones in the sample, more than 75% were seen once. The CDR3 is made up of 15 amino acids. Germline V gene data show CDR1 as KGHSH and CDR2 as LQKENI. The ends were cut back, 3 bases at V and 1 base at J, with 11 bases in the middle. The rearrangement joins TRBV18 to TRBJ2-3, with D perhaps TRBD1 (5 bases). The source is a woman in her seventies with COVID-19, enrolled during active disease. Material for sequencing was peripheral blood. CDR3 bases: TGTGCCAGCTCACCTCCCACAGGAGGCACAGATACGCAGTATTTT. Translating it yields CASSPPTGGTDTQYF.